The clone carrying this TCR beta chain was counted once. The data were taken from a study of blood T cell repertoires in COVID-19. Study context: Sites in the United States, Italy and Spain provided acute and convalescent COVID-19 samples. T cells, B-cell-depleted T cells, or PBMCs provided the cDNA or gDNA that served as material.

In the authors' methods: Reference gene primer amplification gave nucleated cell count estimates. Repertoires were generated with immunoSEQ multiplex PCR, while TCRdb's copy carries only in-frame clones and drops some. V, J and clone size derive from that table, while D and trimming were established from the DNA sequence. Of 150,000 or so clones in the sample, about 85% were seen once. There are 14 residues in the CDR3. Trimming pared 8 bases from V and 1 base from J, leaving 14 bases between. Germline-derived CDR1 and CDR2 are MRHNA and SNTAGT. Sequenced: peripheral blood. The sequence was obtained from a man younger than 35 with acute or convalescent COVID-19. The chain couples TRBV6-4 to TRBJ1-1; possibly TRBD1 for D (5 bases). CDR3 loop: CASQALDTNTEAFF. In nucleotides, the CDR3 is TGTGCCAGCCAGGCTTTGGACACGAACACTGAAGCTTTCTTT.